This T cell receptor (beta chain) was obtained from a study of cytomegalovirus exposure and HLA in healthy donors (dated by TCRdb to 2017 to 2019). General notes on the study: A later analysis indicated that the roughly 130 validation repertoires were generated on the platform also employed for the approximately 690 repertoires of the first cohort. Besides the first cohort of under 700 subjects, a separate validation cohort made up of 120 or so different subjects was used. To predict cytomegalovirus infection status, the study combined high-throughput TCR immunosequencing, statistical association of individual TCRs with disease status, and machine learning. The aim of the study was to test whether cataloging public T cell receptors could identify signatures of past pathogen exposure.

Library preparation was by the immunoSEQ multiplex PCR assay. Turning to the authors' computational methods: A statistical classification framework was built for diagnosing cytomegalovirus status from the catalog of TCR beta chain sequences. TCRdb obtained this table from immuneACCESS and retained in-frame rearrangements with V and J assigned. These tables miss some clones; where compared with another copy, unresolved V genes account for less than half of the shortfall, and the remainder is unexplained. V, J and clone size are taken as reported in that table, and D and trimming were inferred from the DNA itself. The sample table lists 250,000 to 400,000 clones, roughly 88% of them with a count of one. The biggest ten clones account for approximately 0.96% of the sample. The donors were included in the validation cohort of over a hundred subjects, a group kept apart from the roughly 680-subject first cohort.

With regard to this clone: This receptor's antigen is unknown. No base quality information exists; no much larger clone differs at one position.

The full study reports these points: Cytomegalovirus status was reported to be diagnosed by the classifier with high specificity and sensitivity in both the original and validation cohorts. The authors suggested that the approach could potentially be generalized to other disease states and immunological phenotypes. A few of the identified cytomegalovirus-associated TCR beta chains were confirmed in vitro to be specific for cytomegalovirus antigens. A later analysis lacked HLA typing for the validation cohort, so it scored co-occurrence in that cohort across all 110 or so repertoires. A later analysis found that TCRs clustered in the first cohort also tended to co-occur in the 110 or so validation repertoires, with approximately 95% of cluster scores above 0. The study listed 150 to 200 TCR beta chains as associated with cytomegalovirus. Across donors, most TCR sequences were observed very rarely, whereas some public TCRs were present in many individuals.

CDR1 and CDR2, per the germline V gene, are SGHTA and FQGNSA. Trimming leaves V shorter by 5 bases and J shorter by 7 bases, with the junction holding 7 bases beyond the gene matches. Spanning cysteine to phenylalanine, the CDR3 consists of 15 amino acids. Just CDR3 DNA is preserved here, 45 bases in frame from base 1. The chain is made from TRBV7-2 and TRBJ2-2; TRBD1 lines up with 10 middle nucleotides. The clonotype comes from a young man in good health and CMV-seronegative. Input material: PBMCs. In nucleotides, the sequence is TGTGCCAGCAGCCGCGGACAGGGGGAGGGCGGGGAGCTGTTTTTT. It codes for CASSRGQGEGGELFF.